This TCR beta chain was profiled in a study of CD8+CD57+ T cells in acquired aplastic anemia. Genomic DNA served as template for TCR beta VDJ and CDR3 profiling. Using its own MiXCR run on the reads, TCRdb lists one record per CDR3 protein. This sample has 150,000 to 200,000 distinct CDR3 sequences; roughly half occur once, and the top ten carry about 1.8%. On this clonotype: At one end the junction does not follow the germline gene, possibly because of a read error.

The CDR3 covers 14 residues. Germline lookup yields CDR1 LNHNV and CDR2 YYDKDF (reference sequence). Previously, flow cytometry had revealed CD8+CD57+ cell expansion in the patients chosen for sequencing. Sequenced sample: sorted CD4+, CD8+, or CD8+CD57+ T cells (not recorded which) from PBMCs. The chain combines TRBV15 with TRBJ2-5, with D perhaps assigned TRBD1 or TRBD2 (5 bases each). This clonotype originated in a human donor with aplastic anemia. The CDR3 spells CVTSRDLGEETQYF. DNA of the CDR3: TGTGTCACCAGCAGAGATTTGGGGGAAGAGACCCAGTACTTC. Full variable domain (rest looked up from reference TRBV15 and TRBJ2-5): DAMVIQNPRYQVTQFGKPVTLSCSQTLNHNVMYWYQQKSSQAPKLLFHYYDKDFNNEADTPDNFQSRRPNTSFCFLDIRSPGLGDTAMYLCVTSRDLGEETQYFGPGTRLLVL.